These 18 T cell receptor beta chains were all obtained from the same sample, sequenced in a study of T cell changes during pregnancy in multiple sclerosis. TCRdb's table, derived via immunoSEQ multiplex PCR, lists solely in-frame clones and lacks some. This sample has tens of thousands of clones, with approximately 90% found just once. Sample: CD4+ T cells from peripheral blood mononuclear cells, taken in the second trimester of pregnancy. The receptors were gathered from a female donor with multiple sclerosis, enrolled in a pregnancy study.

The rearrangement links TRBV5-8 to TRBJ1-5; the match to TRBD1 covers 7 bases. Germline lookup yields CDR1 SGHTS and CDR2 YDEGEE. CDR3 length: 16 amino acids. Unmatched junction bases numbered 6, after V lost 2 bases and J lost 1 base. CDR3 DNA: TGTGCCAGCAGCTTCAGGGGGAGTGGGAGCAATCAGCCCCAGCATTTT. Protein: CASSFRGSGSNQPQHF.

CDR3 coding DNA: TGTGCCAGCTCTCCGGCGGTTTCCTACGAGCAGTACTTC. It specifies CASSPAVSYEQYF. The rearrangement joins TRBV27 to TRBJ2-7; D ambiguous. The germline V gene has CDR1 MNHEY and CDR2 SMNVEV (reference sequence). The V gene lost 8 bases and the J gene lost 1 base, with 12 bases spanning the gap. The CDR3 is made up of 13 amino acids.

The chain is built from TRBV19 and TRBJ2-5; TRBD2 aligns across 9 bases. V was pared by 5 bases and J by 4 bases, with 5 bases of the junction left unmatched. CDR1 and CDR2 (germline): LNHDA, SQIVND (reference sequence). CDR3 length: 14 amino acids. The CDR3 DNA reads as TGTGCCAGTAGTTTAGGGACTAGCCCAGAGACCCAGTACTTC. Amino acids: CASSLGTSPETQYF.

The chain has TRBV11-2 and TRBJ2-7; TRBD1 is a possible D gene (8 bases). This CDR3 has 15 residues. Trimming removed 3 bases from V and 2 bases from J, with 14 bases in between. Germline V CDR1 and CDR2: SGHAT, FQNNGV. In DNA form, the CDR3 reads TGTGCCAGCAGCTTTAACAGGGGGACTACCTACGAGCAGTACTTC. Translated, it gives CASSFNRGTTYEQYF.

The V and J genes are TRBV6-6 and TRBJ1-3, with unresolved D. The CDR3 is 15 residues long. Between the trimmed V and J ends, which lost 4 bases and 0 bases, there was a span of 10 bases. CDR1 MNHNY and CDR2 SVGAGI come from the germline V gene (reference sequence). The CDR3 is CASSFRGSSGNTIYF. The CDR3 DNA sequence: TGTGCCAGCAGTTTCCGCGGATCCTCTGGAAACACCATATATTTT.

This sequence joins TRBV9 and TRBJ1-2, with a possible D match to TRBD1 (6 bases). Per germline, CDR1 SGDLS and CDR2 YYNGEE. V shed 4 bases and J shed 8 bases, with 21 bases lying between them. The CDR3 is made up of 15 amino acids. CDR3 in amino acids: CASSPTVQGTDGYTF. The DNA of the CDR3 is TGTGCCAGCAGCCCGACAGTACAGGGAACGGACGGCTACACCTTC.

The count of this clone is one. The V call is TRBV15, the J call TRBJ2-3; 10 nucleotides agree with TRBD2. CDR3 length: 15 residues. V lost 4 bases and J lost 4; bases outside the gene matches: 5. From germline, CDR1 is LNHNV and CDR2 YYDKDF (reference sequence). CDR3 loop: CATSTSGSTADTQYF. For the CDR3, the DNA is TGTGCCACCAGCACTAGCGGGAGTACCGCAGATACGCAGTATTTT.

The chain couples TRBV9 to TRBJ1-2; a possible D gene is TRBD1 (6 bases). Trimming stripped 0 bases from V and 6 bases from J, with 15 bases between. CDR1 is SGDLS and CDR2 is YYNGEE in the germline V gene. This CDR3 has 15 amino acids. CDR3 sequence: CASSVGHRVRDGYTF. The CDR3, as DNA: TGTGCCAGCAGCGTAGGCCACAGGGTTCGGGATGGCTACACCTTC.

This clone ranks as medium-sized (0.01 to 0.1%). At the DNA level, this CDR3 is encoded by other sequences in the same sample as well. The rearrangement uses TRBV6-1 and TRBJ1-1, with TRBD1 as a possible D gene (6 bases). CDR3 length equals 15 residues. Germline V gene lookup returns CDR1 MNHNS and CDR2 SASEGT. The V end was cut by 0 bases, the J end by 5 bases, with 13 bases between. The CDR3 DNA sequence: TGTGCCAGCAGTGAAGCTTCACGAGGGGGTACTGAAGCTTTCTTT. This translates into CASSEASRGGTEAFF.

In its sample, this clone was seen a few times. The chain joins TRBV6-6 to TRBJ2-1, with D unresolved. Between the trimmed V and J ends, which lost 0 bases and 6 bases, there was a span of 9 bases. The CDR3 consists of 14 residues. Germline V lookup: CDR1 MNHNY, CDR2 SVGAGI (reference sequence). The DNA for the CDR3 is TGTGCCAGCAGTTACTCGGCGGCTTCCAATGAGCAGTTCTTC. Translated: CASSYSAASNEQFF.

The CDR3 reads CASSSFLAGRRITGELFF. CDR3 DNA sequence: TGTGCCAGCAGCTCATTCCTAGCGGGGAGAAGGATCACCGGGGAGCTGTTTTTT. The chain has TRBV11-2 and TRBJ2-2, with 9 bases identical to TRBD2. This CDR3 is 18 amino acids long. Unmatched junction bases numbered 13, after V lost 4 bases and J lost 4 bases. Germline CDR1 reads SGHAT; CDR2 reads FQNNGV.

The chain employs TRBV9 and TRBJ2-2; 8 bases map to TRBD1. This CDR3 is 17 amino acids long. CDR1 and CDR2 from the germline V gene are SGDLS and YYNGEE. The ends lost 3 bases at V and 5 bases at J; junction bases unmatched: 12. The CDR3 loop reads CASSGGGTGGFTGELFF. DNA of the CDR3: TGTGCCAGCAGCGGGGGCGGGACAGGCGGGTTTACCGGGGAGCTGTTTTTT.

The chain employs TRBV27 and TRBJ2-7; the match to TRBD2 covers 8 bases. J lost 3 bases, V lost 11 bases, and 12 bases had no gene match. CDR1 and CDR2 (germline): MNHEY, SMNVEV (reference sequence). CDR3 length: 14 amino acids. The CDR3 DNA reads as TGTGCCGACCCCCTGGGTCGGGAGGGCTACGAGCAGTACTTC. Encoded protein: CADPLGREGYEQYF.

This rearrangement joins TRBV7-2 to TRBJ2-5; D unclear. V lost 5 bases and J 0 bases, leaving 10 bases between the germline ends. Germline V gene sequence: CDR1 SGHTA, CDR2 FQGNSA. The CDR3 runs to 14 residues. DNA of the CDR3: TGTGCCAGCAGCCGAGACTTATACCAAGAGACCCAGTACTTC. It codes for CASSRDLYQETQYF.

V usage is TRBV5-1 and J usage is TRBJ2-1; tentative D call: TRBD2 (5 bases). Trimming shortened V by 4 bases and J by 4 bases, and 9 bases separated the two germline ends. The CDR3 length is 13 residues. Germline loops: CDR1 SGHRS, CDR2 YFSETQ. The CDR3 DNA follows: TGCGCCAGCAGCCCACCGGGATACAATGAGCAGTTCTTC. Translated, it gives CASSPPGYNEQFF.

A remark on this clone: Distinct nucleotide sequences in the sample also encode this CDR3. The CDR3 is CASSIDGGMNTEAFF. The CDR3 DNA follows: TGTGCCAGTAGTATTGACGGCGGTATGAACACTGAAGCTTTCTTT. The rearrangement joins TRBV19 to TRBJ1-1, with no clear D. V was pared by 3 bases and J by 0 bases, with 11 bases between. Germline V lookup: CDR1 LNHDA, CDR2 SQIVND (reference sequence). The CDR3 totals 15 residues. Drawing the rest from reference TRBV19 and TRBJ1-1, the complete variable domain is DGGITQSPKYLFRKEGQNVTLSCEQNLNHDAMYWYRQDPGQGLRLIYYSQIVNDFQKGDIAEGYSVSREKKESFPLTVTSAQKNPTAFYLCASSIDGGMNTEAFFGQGTRLTVV.

The rearrangement uses TRBV11-2 and TRBJ1-2; D uncertain. The CDR3 totals 14 residues. Germline CDR1 SGHAT, CDR2 FQNNGV. Between the trimmed V and J ends, which lost 5 bases and 1 base, there was a span of 11 bases. The DNA for the CDR3 is TGTGCCAGCAGCGTCAGGCAAGATAACTATGGCTACACCTTC. This encodes CASSVRQDNYGYTF.

The genes are TRBV7-9 and TRBJ2-2, with TRBD1 matching over 8 bases. The V segment lost 5 bases and the J segment 5 bases; nucleotides outside the gene matches: 10. Germline CDR1 is SEHNR and CDR2 is FQNEAQ (reference sequence). The CDR3 loop spans 16 amino acids. The CDR3 sequence is CASSVPDRELTGELFF. DNA for the CDR3: TGTGCCAGCAGCGTCCCGGACAGGGAGTTAACCGGGGAGCTGTTTTTT.